This TCR beta chain was sequenced during a study of shared clonotypes between healthy human individuals. Study outcomes and limitations: Blood alone was sampled, and tissue repertoires likely differ.

The CDR3 loop spans 18 amino acids. With 5 bases clipped from V and 6 bases from J, the junction kept 12 bases outside the gene matches. CDR1 is SGHAT, CDR2 FQNNGV, per germline. Sequenced by immunoSEQ multiplex PCR; TCRdb stores in-frame clones only, minus some. The sample records hundreds of thousands of clones, around 76% being singletons. As regards this clone: Its antigen is unidentified.

This chain links TRBV11-2 with TRBJ2-1, with 14 bases matching TRBD2. Sequenced material: PBMCs. The receptor's source is a woman in her 40s in good health. Some clones in this sample may be carry-over from other donors' samples. The CDR3 DNA follows: TGTGCCAGCAGCCCCCTTAGACTAGCGGGAGGGCCTGGCAATGAGCAGTTCTTC. This encodes CASSPLRLAGGPGNEQFF.